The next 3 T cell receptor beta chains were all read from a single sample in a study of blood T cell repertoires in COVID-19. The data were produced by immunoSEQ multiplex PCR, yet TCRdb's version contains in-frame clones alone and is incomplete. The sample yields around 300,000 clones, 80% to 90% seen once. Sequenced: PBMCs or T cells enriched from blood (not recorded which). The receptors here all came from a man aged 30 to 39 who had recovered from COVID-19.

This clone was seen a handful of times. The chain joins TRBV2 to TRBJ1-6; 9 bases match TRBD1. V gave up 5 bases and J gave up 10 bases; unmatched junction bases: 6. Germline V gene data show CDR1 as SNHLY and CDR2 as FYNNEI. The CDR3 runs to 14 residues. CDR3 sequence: CASSTTGGRSPLHF. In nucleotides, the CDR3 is TGTGCCAGCAGTACCACAGGGGGCCGATCACCCCTCCACTTT.

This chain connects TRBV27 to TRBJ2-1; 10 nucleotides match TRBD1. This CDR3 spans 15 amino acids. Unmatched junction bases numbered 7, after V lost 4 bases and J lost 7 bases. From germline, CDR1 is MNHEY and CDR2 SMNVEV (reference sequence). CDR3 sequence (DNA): TGTGCCAGCAGTTCAGGGACAGGGGTTTTAAATGAGCAGTTCTTC. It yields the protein CASSSGTGVLNEQFF.

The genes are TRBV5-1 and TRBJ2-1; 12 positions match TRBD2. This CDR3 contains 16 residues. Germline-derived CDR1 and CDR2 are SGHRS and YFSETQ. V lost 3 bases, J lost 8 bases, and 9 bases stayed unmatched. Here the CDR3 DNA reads TGCGCCAGCAGCTCGCTACTAGCGGGGGGCGATTATGAGCAGTTCTTC. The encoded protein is CASSSLLAGGDYEQFF. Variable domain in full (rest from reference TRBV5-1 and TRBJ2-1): KAGVTQTPRYLIKTRGQQVTLSCSPISGHRSVSWYQQTPGQGLQFLFEYFSETQRNKGNFPGRFSGRQFSNSRSEMNVSTLELGDSALYLCASSSLLAGGDYEQFFGPGTRLTVL.